Sequencing of this TCR beta chain was carried out in a study of patients and donors after allogeneic stem cell transplantation (dated by TCRdb to 2020 to 2022). This clonotype was seen only a few times. No cognate antigen has been identified for it. Base qualities are not recorded, but no much larger clone differs from it by a single base. Libraries were constructed by RT-PCR. Sequencer: NextSeq 550. The public reads were quality trimmed at Q25 with fastp and then assembled into clones with MiXCR by TCRdb, keeping productive beta chains. Every CDR3 protein is listed once, alongside the most common genes and DNA of its rows. This sample lists under 200,000 distinct CDR3 sequences; 24% were detected once. The biggest ten clones account for about 24% of the sample. Sequencing input: blood, either unsorted or a sorted T cell fraction (not recorded which). The clonotype originates from a human donor who was either an allogeneic HSCT recipient or a stem cell or donor lymphocyte infusion donor (not recorded which). It is not recorded whose cells these are; they may come from a transplant donor.

The sequence in DNA is TGTGCCAGCAGCTTAGAGCCAGGGGACAGATTTAGCAATCAGCCCCAGCATTTT. This yields the protein CASSLEPGDRFSNQPQHF. This chain is built from TRBV7-8 and TRBJ1-5, and TRBD1 aligns with 7 junction nucleotides. CDR1 and CDR2 are drawn from the germline V gene: SGHVS, FQNEAQ. After removal of 1 base from V and 0 bases from J, the junction retains 9 bases not matched to a gene. The CDR3 contains 18 residues, cysteine and phenylalanine counted. The sequence is cut down to CDR3 DNA, 54 bases in frame from base 1. The full variable domain, completed from the reference TRBV7-8 and TRBJ1-5 proteins outside the CDR3, reads GAGVSQSPRYKVAKRGQDVALRCDPISGHVSLFWYQQALGQGPEFLTYFQNEAQLDKSGLPSDRFFAERPEGSVSTLKIQRTQQEDSAVYLCASSLEPGDRFSNQPQHFGDGTRLSIL.